This TCR beta chain was profiled in a study of blood T cells in healthy people across ages. A second roughly 6 to 11 cycle PCR used barcoded and J-beta primers. TCRdb reanalysed the 5' RACE reads using MiXCR and keeps one entry per CDR3 protein. The repertoire includes fewer than 1,000,000 distinct CDR3 sequences, 46% of them detected once, and approximately 18% sits in the top ten. Germline lookup yields CDR1 DFQATT and CDR2 SNEGSKA (reference sequence). The CDR3 length is 13 residues. Unmatched junction bases numbered 2, after V lost 5 bases and J lost 0 bases. The chain uses TRBV20-1 and TRBJ2-3; 7 bases are shared with TRBD1. Sequencing used blood. The receptor's source is an older man in good health. The CDR3 DNA is TGCAGTGCTTGGGACAGAAGCACAGATACGCAGTATTTT. It specifies CSAWDRSTDTQYF.